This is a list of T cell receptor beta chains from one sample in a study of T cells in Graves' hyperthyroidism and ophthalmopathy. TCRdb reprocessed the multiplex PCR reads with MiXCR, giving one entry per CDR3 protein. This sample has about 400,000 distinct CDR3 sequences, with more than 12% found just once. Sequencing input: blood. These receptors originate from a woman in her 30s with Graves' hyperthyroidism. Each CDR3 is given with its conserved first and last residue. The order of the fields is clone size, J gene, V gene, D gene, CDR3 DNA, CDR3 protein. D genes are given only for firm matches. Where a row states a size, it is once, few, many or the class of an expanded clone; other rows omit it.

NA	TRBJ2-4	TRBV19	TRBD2	TGTGCCAGTAGTAAAGCTAGCGGAGAAAACATTCAGTACTTC	CASSKASGENIQYF
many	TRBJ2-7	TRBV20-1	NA	TGCAGTGTGTTTAGTTTTGGGGCGAACTCCTACGAGCAGTACTTC	CSVFSFGANSYEQYF
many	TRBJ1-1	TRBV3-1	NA	TGTGCCACCGGACGAGGTACTGAAGCTTTCTTT	CATGRGTEAFF
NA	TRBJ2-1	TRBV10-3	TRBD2	TGTGCCATCAGTGAGTCGCCAGCGGGAGGGTTCGATGAGCAGTTCTTC	CAISESPAGGFDEQFF
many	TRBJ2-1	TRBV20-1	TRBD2	TGCAGTGCTACTGGACTAGCGGGAGATCCGTACTACAATGAGCAGTTCTTC	CSATGLAGDPYYNEQFF
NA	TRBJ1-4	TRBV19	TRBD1	TGTGCCAGTAGGCCCAGGGGACAGGGGAATGAAAAACTGTTTTTT	CASRPRGQGNEKLFF
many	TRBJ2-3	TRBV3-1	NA	TGTGCCAGCAGCCAGGTCTCCACCGGTGGCACAGATACGCAGTATTTT	CASSQVSTGGTDTQYF
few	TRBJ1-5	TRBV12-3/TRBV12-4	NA	TGTGCCAGCAGCAGCGGGGGGGCAGGCAATCAGCCCCAGCATTTT	CASSSGGAGNQPQHF
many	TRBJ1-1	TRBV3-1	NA	TGTGCCAGCAGCCCCAGTCGGAGGGGGACTGAAGCTTTCTTT	CASSPSRRGTEAFF
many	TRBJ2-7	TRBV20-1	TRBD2	TGCAGTGCCAGGGGCGGGAGGGCCTCCTACGAGCAGTACTTC	CSARGGRASYEQYF
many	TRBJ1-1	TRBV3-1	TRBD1	TGTGCCAGCAGCCAACGGTTGCGATTCTTGGGACAGGGCGTCGGTGAAGCTTTCTTT	CASSQRLRFLGQGVGEAFF
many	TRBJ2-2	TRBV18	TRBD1	TGTGCCAGCTCACTAGGGACAGTCGCCGGGGAGCTGTTTTTT	CASSLGTVAGELFF
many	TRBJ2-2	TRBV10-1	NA	TGCGCCAGCAGTGACCGACGGAACACCGGGGAGCTGTTTTTT	CASSDRRNTGELFF